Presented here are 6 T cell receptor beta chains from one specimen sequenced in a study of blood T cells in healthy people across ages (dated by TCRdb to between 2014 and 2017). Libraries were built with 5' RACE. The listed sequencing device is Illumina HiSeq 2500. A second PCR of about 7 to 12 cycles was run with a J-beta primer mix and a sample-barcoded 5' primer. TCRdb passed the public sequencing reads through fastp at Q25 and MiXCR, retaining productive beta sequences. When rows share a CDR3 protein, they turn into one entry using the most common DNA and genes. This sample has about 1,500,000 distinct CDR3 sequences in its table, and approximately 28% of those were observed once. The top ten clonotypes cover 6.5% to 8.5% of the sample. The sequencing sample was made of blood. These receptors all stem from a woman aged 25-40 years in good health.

CDR3 nucleotide sequence: TGTGCCAGCAGTACCAGGACAAACCTTAATGAAAAACTGTTTTTT. This gives the protein CASSTRTNLNEKLFF. The genes are TRBV28 and TRBJ1-4, with D maybe TRBD1 (5 bases). Germline-derived CDR1 and CDR2 are MDHEN and SYDVKM. This CDR3 region has 15 residues. Trimming pared 5 bases from V and 4 bases from J, leaving 14 bases between.

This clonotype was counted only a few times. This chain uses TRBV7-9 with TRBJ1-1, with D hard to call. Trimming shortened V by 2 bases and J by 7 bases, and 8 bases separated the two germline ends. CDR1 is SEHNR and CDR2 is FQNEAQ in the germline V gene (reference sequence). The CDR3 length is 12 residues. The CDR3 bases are TGTGCCAGCAGCTTAAGGGTAGATGAAGCTTTCTTT. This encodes CASSLRVDEAFF.

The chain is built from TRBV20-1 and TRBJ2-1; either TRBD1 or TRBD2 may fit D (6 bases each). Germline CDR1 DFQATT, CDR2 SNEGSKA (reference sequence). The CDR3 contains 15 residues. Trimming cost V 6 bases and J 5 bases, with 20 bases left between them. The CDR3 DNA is TGCAGTGCGGTTAGCAGGGGAACGGGAGACAATGAGCAGTTCTTC. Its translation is CSAVSRGTGDNEQFF.

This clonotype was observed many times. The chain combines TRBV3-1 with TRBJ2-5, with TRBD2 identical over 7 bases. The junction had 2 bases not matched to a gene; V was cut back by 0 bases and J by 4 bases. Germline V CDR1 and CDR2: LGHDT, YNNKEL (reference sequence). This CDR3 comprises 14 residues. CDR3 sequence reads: CASSQDSGGETQYF. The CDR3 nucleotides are TGTGCCAGCAGCCAAGATTCGGGGGGAGAGACCCAGTACTTC.

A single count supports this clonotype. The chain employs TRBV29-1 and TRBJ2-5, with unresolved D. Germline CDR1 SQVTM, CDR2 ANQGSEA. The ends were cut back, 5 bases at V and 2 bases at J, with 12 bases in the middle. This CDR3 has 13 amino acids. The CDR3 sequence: CSVSRATQETQYF. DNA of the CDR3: TGCAGCGTTTCAAGGGCCACTCAAGAGACCCAGTACTTC.

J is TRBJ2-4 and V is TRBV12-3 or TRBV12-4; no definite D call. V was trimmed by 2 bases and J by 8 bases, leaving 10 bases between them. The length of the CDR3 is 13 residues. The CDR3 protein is CASSLRGKDIQYF. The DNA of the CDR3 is TGTGCCAGCAGTTTACGAGGAAAGGACATTCAGTACTTC.